This passage covers 7 T cell receptor beta chains from one sample sequenced in a study of T cells in Graves' hyperthyroidism and ophthalmopathy. RNA transcripts served as the template for amplifying TCR beta CDR3 regions. Primed by the HTBI set, a first-round RT-PCR was run on the TCR CDR3. Via MiXCR, TCRdb re-called the multiplex PCR reads, giving one row per CDR3 protein. The table includes a few hundred thousand distinct CDR3 sequences, 15% to 18% detected once. The sample was blood. All receptors derive from a woman in her 30s with Graves' hyperthyroidism.

This clonotype has just a few counts. This chain connects TRBV9 to TRBJ1-5; 8 bases match TRBD1. The CDR3 has 16 residues. CDR1 and CDR2 (germline): SGDLS, YYNGEE. Trimming at V came to 4 bases and at J to 2 bases, leaving 8 bases not matched to a gene. CDR3 loop: CASSSPDRGGNQPQHF. The CDR3 DNA sequence: TGTGCCAGCAGCAGCCCCGACAGGGGAGGCAATCAGCCCCAGCATTTT.

The chain recombines TRBV20-1 with TRBJ2-7; TRBD2 matches at 7 bases. CDR3 length: 13 residues. CDR1 is DFQATT, CDR2 SNEGSKA, per germline (reference sequence). With V trimmed by 5 bases and J by 6 bases, 10 bases remained unmatched. The CDR3 DNA reads as TGCAGTGCTCAAGGACTAGGCAGGAGCGAGCAGTACTTC. This translates into CSAQGLGRSEQYF.

This clonotype was detected many times. The chain couples TRBV11-3 to TRBJ2-3; TRBD2 is a possible D gene (5 bases). CDR1 and CDR2 (germline): SGHNT, YENEEA. V lost 3 bases and J lost 3, with 10 bases in between. The CDR3 contains 14 residues. CDR3 coding DNA: TGTGCCAGCAGCTTTAGCGTCCGTACAGATACGCAGTATTTT. Translation gives CASSFSVRTDTQYF.

This clonotype was observed once. The chain is built from TRBV20-1 and TRBJ2-3; D is possibly TRBD1 or TRBD2 (5 bases each). Germline CDR1 reads DFQATT; CDR2 reads SNEGSKA (reference sequence). V lost 2 bases and J lost 1, with 10 bases in between. The CDR3 extends over 14 amino acids. CDR3 nucleotide sequence: TGCAGTGCTAGATACCGAGGGGGCACAGATACGCAGTATTTT. It is translated as CSARYRGGTDTQYF.

This clonotype showed up many times. The rearrangement uses TRBV20-1 and TRBJ1-2; 7 positions match TRBD1. After removal of 0 bases from V and 6 bases from J, the junction contained 7 bases not matched to a gene. The CDR3 has 14 amino acids. Germline loops: CDR1 DFQATT, CDR2 SNEGSKA (reference sequence). The CDR3 reads CSARESARGDGYTF. Here the CDR3 DNA reads TGCAGTGCTAGAGAGTCAGCCAGGGGGGATGGCTACACCTTC.

There are many counts of this clonotype. The chain recombines TRBV28 with TRBJ2-3, with 11 bases aligning to TRBD2. The germline V gene has CDR1 MDHEN and CDR2 SYDVKM. The CDR3 runs to 13 residues. Trimming at V came to 5 bases and at J to 8 bases, leaving 3 bases not matched to a gene. DNA for the CDR3: TGTGCCAGCAGTAAACTAGCGGGAGTTACGCAGTATTTT. Residues: CASSKLAGVTQYF.

This clonotype was picked up a small number of times. The gene calls are TRBV6-1 and TRBJ2-5; 12 nucleotides align to TRBD2. Germline V lookup: CDR1 MNHNS, CDR2 SASEGT. CDR3 length equals 13 residues. V was pared by 1 base and J by 12 bases, with 3 bases of the junction left unmatched. CDR3 in amino acids: CASSEGLAGVEYF. DNA for the CDR3: TGTGCCAGCAGTGAAGGACTAGCGGGAGTAGAGTACTTC.